This T cell receptor beta chain was recorded in a study of shared clonotypes between healthy human individuals. Among the donors, all were Caucasian adults who lived in Nashville, Tennessee. Study-level findings and limits: Non-shared clonotypes had lower generation probabilities than those shared by all four donors. The study found 4.5% to 5% of naive CD4 clonotypes shared across a few donors.

The assay was immunoSEQ multiplex PCR, and TCRdb's table has in-frame clones only and misses some. This table holds 1,500,000 or so clones, over 95% found once. The CDR3 is made up of 13 amino acids. Trimming cost V 4 bases and J 7 bases, with 11 bases left between them. Germline values: CDR1 SGHNT, CDR2 YYREEE (reference sequence). In regard to this clone: Its antigen is not known.

The specimen was naive CD4+ T cells sorted from blood. Regarding subset: CD45RA+ positively selected. This sequence originates from a young man in good health. J is TRBJ2-2 and V is TRBV5-4, with D unclear. Here the CDR3 reads CASSQDPGGELFF. Here the CDR3 DNA reads TGTGCCAGCAGCCAGGACCCGGGCGGGGAGCTGTTTTTT.